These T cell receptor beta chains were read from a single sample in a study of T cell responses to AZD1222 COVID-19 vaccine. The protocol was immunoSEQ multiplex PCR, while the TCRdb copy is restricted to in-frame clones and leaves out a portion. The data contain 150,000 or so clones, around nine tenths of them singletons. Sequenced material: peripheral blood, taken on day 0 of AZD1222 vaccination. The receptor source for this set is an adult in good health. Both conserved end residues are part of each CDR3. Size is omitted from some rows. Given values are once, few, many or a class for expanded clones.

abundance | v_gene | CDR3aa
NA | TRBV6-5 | CASTPQGAGYNEQFF
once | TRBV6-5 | CASSPRYTDTQYF
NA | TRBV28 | CASSPLRQGAYEQYF
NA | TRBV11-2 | CASSERGVRDTF
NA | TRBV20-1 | CSASVSLGGAQHYGYTF
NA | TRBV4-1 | CASSQPDQETQYF
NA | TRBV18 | CASSPGLAVNNEQFF
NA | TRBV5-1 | CASSPTRGQSEKLFF
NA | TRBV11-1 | CASNSGGEQYF
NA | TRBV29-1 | CSYSGQGNTGELFF
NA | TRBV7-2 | CASSPAGHQETQYF
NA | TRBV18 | CASSPLKSNRVLTEAFF
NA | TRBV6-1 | CASSASGTVMNTEAFF
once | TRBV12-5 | CASGLRSLNRVQPQHF
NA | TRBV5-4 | CASSLALAGGTTQYF
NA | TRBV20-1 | CSASTLTGGRNQPQHF
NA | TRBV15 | CATSRTAGGGWSPLHF
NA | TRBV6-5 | CASAGASNSPLHF
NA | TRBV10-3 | CAISGAVLAGGHQETQYF
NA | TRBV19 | CASTYQMGRTGLYGYTF
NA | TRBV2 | CASSRIPPGQPGSGANVLTF
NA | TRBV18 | CASSPGVKNTGELFF
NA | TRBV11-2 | CASSSRPSSGRTNEQFF
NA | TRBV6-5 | CASRVTGGSYNEQFF
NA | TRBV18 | CASSPPGRVLSTEAFF
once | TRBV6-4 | CASSPLSSSDSGANVLTF
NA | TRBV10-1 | CASSEYRGPPNTEAFF
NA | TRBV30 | CAWSVGGPTPLHF
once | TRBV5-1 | CASSSSGASGNTIYF